Below, 20 T cell receptor beta chains from the same sample are listed, as sequenced in a study of early T cells in non-severe SARS-CoV-2 infection. TCRdb analysed the 5' RACE reads with MiXCR anew, one entry per CDR3 protein. This table holds approximately 67,000 distinct CDR3 sequences, 9.5% to 13% found once. The specimen was whole blood. The receptors derive from an adult who was a healthcare worker with PCR-confirmed SARS-CoV-2 infection or an uninfected control (not recorded which).

This clonotype has a count of ten or more. This chain joins TRBV11-2 and TRBJ2-3; D may correspond to TRBD1 or TRBD2 (5 bases each). This CDR3 spans 15 amino acids. The V and J ends lost 2 bases and 2 bases respectively, with 11 bases between them. Germline V CDR1 and CDR2: SGHAT, FQNNGV. DNA for the CDR3: TGTGCCAGCAGCTTATTTGGGGGTTCCACAGATACGCAGTATTTT. This codes for CASSLFGGSTDTQYF. Filled out from reference TRBV11-2 and TRBJ2-3, the complete variable domain reads EAGVAQSPRYKIIEKRQSVAFWCNPISGHATLYWYQQILGQGPKLLIQFQNNGVVDDSQLPKDRFSAERLKGVDSTLKIQPAKLEDSAVYLCASSLFGGSTDTQYFGPGTRLTVL.

This clonotype was observed a handful of times. The chain joins TRBV12-3 or TRBV12-4 to TRBJ2-1; TRBD2 might be the D (6 bases). The CDR3 is made up of 15 amino acids. Trimming took 6 bases from V and 0 from J, leaving 12 bases between them. In nucleotides, the CDR3 is TGTGCCAGCAGCCCCGGGAGTAACTCCTACAATGAGCAGTTCTTC. Encoded protein: CASSPGSNSYNEQFF.

The sample holds many counts of this clonotype. The chain carries TRBV24-1 and TRBJ1-3, with D perhaps matching TRBD1 (5 bases). From germline, CDR1 is KGHDR and CDR2 SFDVKD. CDR3 length equals 14 residues. The V and J ends lost 11 bases and 3 bases respectively, with 16 bases between them. The CDR3 DNA follows: TGTGCCAACGGGAGCAGGGAGTATGGAAACACCATATATTTT. This translates into CANGSREYGNTIYF.

This clonotype was observed at least ten times. The chain uses TRBV20-1 and TRBJ2-1, with 7 bases that match TRBD1. The CDR3 loop spans 15 amino acids. Trimming took 6 bases from V and 0 from J; bases not matched to a gene: 8. CDR1 DFQATT and CDR2 SNEGSKA come from the germline V gene (reference sequence). In DNA, the CDR3 is TGCAGTGCCATGGGACAGACCAGCTCCTACAATGAGCAGTTCTTC. It encodes CSAMGQTSSYNEQFF.

This clonotype was counted ten times or more. The V call is TRBV10-2, the J call TRBJ2-5, with 7 bases that match TRBD1. Germline V gives CDR1 WSHSY, CDR2 SAAADI. The V segment lost 2 bases and the J segment 5 bases; nucleotides outside the gene matches: 5. CDR3 length: 14 amino acids. The CDR3 DNA reads TGCGCCAGCAGTGAGCCAGGGGGTTATGAGACCCAGTACTTC. Its protein product is CASSEPGGYETQYF.

This clonotype was counted at least ten times. The gene calls are TRBV29-1 and TRBJ1-3, with no clear D. Germline lookup yields CDR1 SQVTM and CDR2 ANQGSEA. The CDR3 extends over 14 amino acids. V was clipped by 5 bases and J by 0 bases, with 11 bases between them. The CDR3 is CSVRGGYSGNTIYF. The CDR3 DNA reads as TGCAGCGTTCGAGGCGGCTACTCTGGAAACACCATATATTTT. The variable domain in full, completed from reference TRBV29-1 and TRBJ1-3, reads SAVISQKPSRDICQRGTSLTIQCQVDSQVTMMFWYRQQPGQSLTLIATANQGSEATYESGFVIDKFPISRPNLTFSTLTVSNMSPEDSSIYLCSVRGGYSGNTIYFGEGSWLTVV.

This sequence joins TRBV29-1 and TRBJ2-7; 12 bases line up with TRBD1. The ends lost 4 bases at V and 3 bases at J; junction bases unmatched: 4. This CDR3 is built from 14 residues. CDR1 is SQVTM, CDR2 ANQGSEA, per germline. Here the CDR3 DNA reads TGCAGCGTTGCGGGACAGGGGGCTGGCTACGAGCAGTACTTC. Its protein is CSVAGQGAGYEQYF.

This clonotype has a count of ten or more. The chain is built from TRBV2 and TRBJ2-7; D is undetermined. Per the germline V gene, CDR1 is SNHLY and CDR2 is FYNNEI. Trimming stripped 3 bases from V and 5 bases from J, with 14 bases between. The CDR3 has 14 amino acids. The CDR3 bases are TGTGCCAGCAGTGAGCTGATGCGTGGGGACGAGCAGTACTTC. It specifies CASSELMRGDEQYF. Together with reference TRBV2 and TRBJ2-7, the CDR3 gives the full variable domain: EPEVTQTPSHQVTQMGQEVILRCVPISNHLYFYWYRQILGQKVEFLVSFYNNEISEKSEIFDDQFSVERPDGSNFTLKIRSTKLEDSAMYFCASSELMRGDEQYFGPGTRLTVT.

This clonotype was picked up many times. The V gene is TRBV28, the J gene TRBJ2-5; TRBD1 aligns across 7 bases. This CDR3 region has 13 residues. Germline CDR1 and CDR2: MDHEN and SYDVKM. The ends lost 5 bases at V and 3 bases at J; junction bases unmatched: 3. The CDR3 protein is CASSVGGKETQYF. DNA of the CDR3: TGTGCCAGCAGTGTAGGGGGCAAAGAGACCCAGTACTTC. The full variable domain, with the rest looked up from reference TRBV28 and TRBJ2-5, is DVKVTQSSRYLVKRTGEKVFLECVQDMDHENMFWYRQDPGLGLRLIYFSYDVKMKEKGDIPEGYSVSREKKERFSLILESASTNQTSMYLCASSVGGKETQYFGPGTRLLVL.

This clonotype was seen a handful of times. J is TRBJ2-2 and V is TRBV7-3; D uncertain. Germline V gene sequence: CDR1 SGHTA, CDR2 FQGTGA. With 4 bases removed from V and 1 base from J, the gap between germline ends came to 4 bases. The CDR3 runs 13 residues. The CDR3: CASSSLNTGELFF. The CDR3 DNA sequence: TGTGCCAGCAGCTCCTTGAACACCGGGGAGCTGTTTTTT.

The chain links TRBV2 to TRBJ1-3, with 9 bases fitting TRBD1. This CDR3 has 15 residues. V lost 6 bases to trimming and J lost 2 bases; unmatched junction nucleotides: 5. The germline gives CDR1 SNHLY, CDR2 FYNNEI. The CDR3 DNA follows: TGTGCCAGCAGGGGAGGGACAGGGCCTGGAAACACCATATATTTT. As protein: CASRGGTGPGNTIYF.

There are many counts of this clonotype. The genes are TRBV5-1 and TRBJ1-4; D is possibly TRBD1 (6 bases). This CDR3 contains 15 residues. The V end lost 2 bases, the J end lost 6 bases, and 14 bases lay between the germline ends. Germline lookup yields CDR1 SGHRS and CDR2 YFSETQ. CDR3: CASSLTGIADEKLFF. The CDR3 region has the DNA TGCGCCAGCAGCTTAACAGGGATTGCAGATGAAAAACTGTTTTTT.

The chain joins TRBV11-2 to TRBJ2-3; D possibly matches TRBD1 or TRBD2 (6 bases each). Germline loops: CDR1 SGHAT, CDR2 FQNNGV. The CDR3 extends over 16 amino acids. V dropped 0 bases and J dropped 6 bases, with 16 bases sitting between them. The CDR3 DNA reads TGTGCCAGCAGCTTAGATCTCGTGGGGGGCGGGGATACGCAGTATTTT. Amino acid sequence: CASSLDLVGGGDTQYF.

This clonotype appeared a few times. This chain uses TRBV6-5 with TRBJ2-3; 8 nucleotides line up with TRBD1. V lost 5 bases to trimming and J lost 6 bases; unmatched junction nucleotides: 4. CDR1 and CDR2 from the germline V gene are MNHEY and SVGAGI. The CDR3 has 13 residues. In DNA, the CDR3 is TGTGCCAGCAGTCGGACAGGGCCCGATACGCAGTATTTT. Protein sequence: CASSRTGPDTQYF.

This clonotype was found a few times. This sequence joins TRBV11-3 and TRBJ2-7; TRBD1 or TRBD2 may be the D gene (5 bases each). Germline loops: CDR1 SGHNT, CDR2 YENEEA. Trimming left V 6 bases short and J 6 bases short, with 15 bases between. CDR3 length: 13 residues. CDR3 sequence reads: CASRSRGNSEQYF. The CDR3 region has the DNA TGTGCCAGCAGGTCGAGGGGAAACTCCGAGCAGTACTTC.

V gene TRBV5-1 combines with J gene TRBJ2-5, with 8 bases fitting TRBD2. Germline lookup yields CDR1 SGHRS and CDR2 YFSETQ. The CDR3 loop spans 15 amino acids. The junction had 7 bases not matched to a gene; V was cut back by 0 bases and J by 6 bases. The CDR3 DNA is TGCGCCAGCAGCTTGGAACCCGGGAGGGAAAAGACCCAGTACTTC. This sequence encodes CASSLEPGREKTQYF.

This clonotype was picked up many times. The chain joins TRBV2 to TRBJ2-3; no reliable D call. The CDR3 contains 14 residues. The V gene's germline CDR1 is SNHLY and CDR2 FYNNEI. V lost 6 bases and J 2 bases, leaving 12 bases between the germline ends. The CDR3 nucleotides read TGTGCCAGCAGGGCAACAGCACCCACAGATACGCAGTATTTT. It yields the protein CASRATAPTDTQYF.

Ten or more counts support this clonotype. The chain recombines TRBV11-2 with TRBJ2-1, with D possibly TRBD1 on 5 matching bases. The germline V and J ends were trimmed by 5 bases and 8 bases, with 10 bases remaining between them. This CDR3 region has 12 residues. Germline V CDR1 and CDR2: SGHAT, FQNNGV. For the CDR3, the DNA is TGTGCCAGCAGCCCCAGGGCCGATGAGCAGTTCTTC. This sequence encodes CASSPRADEQFF. Full variable domain (rest looked up from reference TRBV11-2 and TRBJ2-1): EAGVAQSPRYKIIEKRQSVAFWCNPISGHATLYWYQQILGQGPKLLIQFQNNGVVDDSQLPKDRFSAERLKGVDSTLKIQPAKLEDSAVYLCASSPRADEQFFGPGTRLTVL.

Ten or more counts support this clonotype. The chain couples TRBV29-1 to TRBJ2-3; 10 bases map to TRBD1. Germline V CDR1 and CDR2: SQVTM, ANQGSEA. This CDR3 contains 14 residues. With 6 bases clipped from V and 4 bases from J, the junction kept 7 bases outside the gene matches. CDR3 bases: TGCAGCGTCGGACAGGGGGTTTTTGCAGATACGCAGTATTTT. This gives the protein CSVGQGVFADTQYF.

The sample holds many counts of this clonotype. The chain recombines TRBV7-9 with TRBJ1-1, with D uncertain. V shed 3 bases and J shed 5 bases, with 7 bases lying between them. CDR1 is SEHNR, CDR2 FQNEAQ, per germline (reference sequence). The CDR3 extends over 12 amino acids. The CDR3 DNA follows: TGTGCCAGCAGCTTTGAGGGAACTGAAGCTTTCTTT. Its protein is CASSFEGTEAFF.